This TCR beta chain was obtained from a study of tumor-infiltrating lymphocytes in primary liver carcinoma. Study background: The patient population consisted of men and women between 30 and 69 years of age. Productive TCRbeta reads per sample were roughly 3.5 to 8 million, not differing by tissue.

The tissue used was unsorted bulk material of roughly 17-34 mg. RNA and DNA were co-extracted from it with the AllPrep DNA/RNA mini kit. Chronic HBV infection, which was untreated, was present in the patients. Germline CDR1 and CDR2: SGHDN and FVKESK. The CDR3 is 16 residues long. Starting from around 0.45 ug of total RNA, TCR beta cDNA was produced with a primer in the constant region. Slightly modified ARM-PCR, run as three nested multiplex PCR rounds, produced the TCR beta libraries. The two initial PCR rounds, roughly 10 cycles each, used TRBV1-TRBV30 forward and C-beta reverse primers. From the multiplex PCR reads, TCRdb called clonotypes with MiXCR, one entry per CDR3 protein. In the table there are more than 45,000 distinct CDR3 sequences, 70% to 80% of which are singletons. Regarding the study as a whole: Detection in all five tumor regions applied to only about 8-24% of top clones.

A note on this clonotype: As yet, its antigen is unknown. One end of the junction does not line up with germline, which may come from a read error.

The specimen sequenced was liver tumor tissue from sampling region 3. Documented subset: tumor region T3, left-lateral pole. V is TRBV14 and J is TRBJ2-2; possible D gene TRBD2, 5 bases. This TCR came from a man between 40 and 49 years old with primary liver carcinoma and hepatitis B virus infection. The CDR3 here is CASSRSRAANTGELFF. The CDR3 nucleotides read TGTGCCAGTAGCCGATCGAGGGCGGCCAACACCGGGGAGCTGTTTTTT.